This record looks at one T cell receptor (beta chain) sequence and its context. The CDR3 spans 14 residues. CDR1 and CDR2 (germline): SGHTA, FQGTGA. V was pared by 5 bases and J by 12 bases, with 23 bases between. Peripheral blood CD8+ and CD4+ T cells were profiled by TCR beta sequencing. These data belong to a study of CD8 T cells in Susac syndrome. Random hexamers were used to reverse transcribe roughly 0.5 to 1 ug of RNA. Amplification of TCR beta CDR3 used immunoSEQ multiplex PCR across 54 Vbeta and 13 Jbeta. TCRdb reanalysed the immunoSEQ multiplex PCR reads using MiXCR and keeps one entry per CDR3 protein. The sample carries around 270,000 distinct CDR3 sequences, roughly 85% recorded once.

The clonotype comes from a human donor with multiple sclerosis. The sequenced material came from CD8+ T cells from PBMCs. The chain has TRBV7-3 and TRBJ2-7; D may be TRBD1 or TRBD2 (5 bases each). The CDR3 reads CASSPWGYRSVRYF. CDR3 DNA: TGTGCCAGCAGCCCCTGGGGGTATCGCTCCGTGAGGTACTTC.